Below are 23 T cell receptor beta chains sequenced from a single sample in a study of T-cell reconstitution after alpha-beta-depleted transplantation in children (dated by TCRdb to about 2016). The library was generated by PCR. The listed sequencing device is Illumina HiSeq 2500. TCR libraries were prepared with molecular barcoding, using unique molecular identifiers to normalize TCRbeta repertoire quantification. Using fastp at Q25 and MiXCR, TCRdb reprocessed the public reads and kept productive beta chains. Here each entry gathers all rows of one CDR3 protein and keeps the most common genes and DNA. The sample profile shows roughly 220,000 distinct CDR3 sequences; around 9.2% of them were found once. 35% of the sample belongs to the ten largest clones. Explained via the paper, the treatment or condition label denotes: allogeneic hematopoietic cell transplantation with graft depleted of TCRalphabeta T cells and CD19 B cells.

The material sequenced was PBMCs, mostly from graft donor cells, taken 360 days after TCRalphabeta/CD19-depleted stem cell transplant. These receptors were collected from a male patient between 2 and 9 years old who had a stem cell transplant for acute myeloid leukemia, so the T cells may come from the graft donor.

The table lists this clonotype with a few counts. This chain connects TRBV5-1 to TRBJ1-1, with 7 positions matching TRBD1. There are 15 residues in the CDR3. Trimming cost V 3 bases and J 6 bases; bases outside gene matches: 11. Germline CDR1 reads SGHRS; CDR2 reads YFSETQ. Written as DNA, the CDR3 is TGCGCCAGCAGCTCGTTGACAGGGAGGGGGCCTGAAGCTTTCTTT. Amino acids: CASSSLTGRGPEAFF.

The rearrangement joins TRBV5-1 to TRBJ2-1, with 9 nucleotides matching TRBD1. Germline V gene sequence: CDR1 SGHRS, CDR2 YFSETQ. CDR3 size: 15 residues. After removal of 4 bases from V and 0 bases from J, the junction contained 2 bases not matched to a gene. CDR3 region: CASSAGQGSYNEQFF. The CDR3 nucleotides read TGCGCCAGCAGCGCGGGACAGGGCTCCTACAATGAGCAGTTCTTC.

This chain uses TRBV12-3 or TRBV12-4 with TRBJ1-5, with D possibly being TRBD1 (5 bases). The ends were cut back, 2 bases at V and 5 bases at J, with 16 bases in the middle. CDR3 length: 16 residues. The CDR3 nucleotides read TGTGCCAGCAGTTTAAAGTTGAGGGGACGAGATCAGCCCCAGCATTTT. It codes for CASSLKLRGRDQPQHF.

This sequence joins TRBV27 and TRBJ2-1; 8 positions match TRBD1. Germline V CDR1 and CDR2: MNHEY, SMNVEV (reference sequence). V lost 6 bases, J lost 4 bases, and 5 bases stayed unmatched. This CDR3 comprises 14 residues. The DNA for the CDR3 is TGTGCCAGCAGAGACAGGGGAAGATACAATGAGCAGTTCTTC. Its protein is CASRDRGRYNEQFF.

This clonotype has a count of ten or more. The chain employs TRBV2 and TRBJ2-2; 7 bases align to TRBD1. V lost 10 bases, J lost 1 base, and 3 bases stayed unmatched. The CDR3 has 13 amino acids. Germline CDR1 is SNHLY and CDR2 is FYNNEI. The chain's CDR3 is CAIRTGNTGELFF. The CDR3 bases are TGTGCCATCAGGACAGGGAACACCGGGGAGCTGTTTTTT.

The chain uses TRBV2 and TRBJ2-5; D ambiguous. V lost 5 bases, J lost 1 base, and 8 bases lay in between. CDR1 is SNHLY, CDR2 FYNNEI, per germline. The CDR3 is made up of 13 amino acids. The CDR3 bases are TGTGCCAGCAGTCCTACAGCCCAAGAGACCCAGTACTTC. This gives the protein CASSPTAQETQYF.

V and J are TRBV7-9 and TRBJ1-5; D is ambiguous. The CDR3 loop spans 11 amino acids. The germline V and J ends were trimmed by 8 bases and 7 bases, with 9 bases remaining between them. Germline CDR1 reads SEHNR; CDR2 reads FQNEAQ (reference sequence). In DNA form, the CDR3 reads TGTGCCAGCGGCTACGAGCAGCCCCAGCATTTT. Translated, it gives CASGYEQPQHF.

This clonotype was observed many times. The rearrangement uses TRBV7-6 and TRBJ2-3; D remains unclear. Per germline, CDR1 SGHVS and CDR2 FNYEAQ. Trimming took 3 bases from V and 2 from J, leaving 12 bases between them. This CDR3 is 15 amino acids long. The CDR3 region is CASSLGAPITDTQYF. The CDR3 DNA sequence: TGTGCCAGCAGCTTGGGTGCGCCGATCACAGATACGCAGTATTTT.

A few counts support this clonotype. The DNA of the CDR3 is TGTGCCAGGGGAATAGCGGGGGCCAACGTCCTGACTTTC. Translation: CARGIAGANVLTF. The J gene is TRBJ2-6, the V gene TRBV7-2; a possible D gene is TRBD2 (5 bases). V was cut by 9 bases and J by 4 bases, with 10 bases left in between. The CDR3 totals 13 residues. CDR1 SGHTA and CDR2 FQGNSA come from the germline V gene.

The chain uses TRBV9 and TRBJ1-1; 10 bases are shared with TRBD1. The CDR3 covers 15 residues. From germline, CDR1 is SGDLS and CDR2 YYNGEE. Unmatched junction bases numbered 1, after V lost 0 bases and J lost 2 bases. The CDR3 DNA is TGTGCCAGCAGCGTAGGGACAGGGGGTAACACTGAAGCTTTCTTT. The encoded protein is CASSVGTGGNTEAFF.

This clonotype was counted many times. The V and J genes are TRBV19 and TRBJ2-1; TRBD2 aligns across 12 bases. From germline, CDR1 is LNHDA and CDR2 SQIVND (reference sequence). Trimming removed 4 bases from V and 16 bases from J; junction bases left unmatched: 8. This CDR3 comprises 13 residues. CDR3 sequence reads: CASSTRLAGVHFF. CDR3 DNA: TGTGCCAGTAGTACCCGACTAGCGGGAGTTCATTTCTTC.

This clonotype was detected a few times. The chain has TRBV5-1 and TRBJ2-3; a weak D match, TRBD1 (6 bases). Germline CDR1 and CDR2: SGHRS and YFSETQ. Trimming stripped 7 bases from V and 0 bases from J, with 12 bases between. The CDR3 contains 14 residues. Here the CDR3 DNA reads TGCGCCAGCCGTGGACAGCCTAGCACAGATACGCAGTATTTT. Translated, it gives CASRGQPSTDTQYF.

This clonotype was seen a handful of times. The rearrangement links TRBV11-2 to TRBJ2-1; the D gene is possibly TRBD2 (7 bases). The germline V and J ends were trimmed by 2 bases and 3 bases, with 14 bases remaining between them. The CDR3 loop spans 16 amino acids. Germline CDR1 SGHAT, CDR2 FQNNGV. The CDR3 spells CASSLSAGAFYNEQFF. The CDR3 nucleotides are TGTGCCAGCAGCTTAAGTGCGGGGGCCTTCTACAATGAGCAGTTCTTC.

This clonotype was observed a handful of times. The chain carries TRBV18 and TRBJ1-1; D is ambiguous. CDR1 and CDR2 from the germline V gene are KGHSH and LQKENI. V dropped 2 bases and J dropped 0 bases, with 10 bases sitting between them. This CDR3 has 15 residues. The CDR3 bases are TGTGCCAGCTCACCATACCAGACGGTGAACACTGAAGCTTTCTTT. Translation gives CASSPYQTVNTEAFF.

In this sample, this clonotype turned up many times. The chain carries TRBV5-6 and TRBJ2-7; no firm D call. Per the germline V gene, CDR1 is SGHDT and CDR2 is YYEEEE. This CDR3 region has 12 residues. V lost 0 bases and J lost 6, with 7 bases in between. The CDR3 nucleotides read TGTGCCAGCAGCTTGGTGGGGTCCGAGCAGTACGTC. Its protein is CASSLVGSEQYV.

This chain connects TRBV12-3 or TRBV12-4 to TRBJ2-2; no firm D call. Trimming removed 3 bases from V and 6 bases from J, with 8 bases in between. CDR3 length equals 13 residues. Written as DNA, the CDR3 is TGTGCCAGCAGTTTTTTGCGGTCCGGGGAGCTGTTTTTT. It specifies CASSFLRSGELFF.

The rearrangement uses TRBV18 and TRBJ1-1; 10 bases agree with TRBD1. This CDR3 contains 15 residues. From germline, CDR1 is KGHSH and CDR2 LQKENI. V gave up 6 bases and J gave up 4 bases; unmatched junction bases: 8. The CDR3 region has the DNA TGTGCCAGCTCTGCCAGGACAGGGGGGATCACTGAAGCTTTCTTT. This encodes CASSARTGGITEAFF. The full variable domain, in which reference TRBV18 and TRBJ1-1 provide the parts outside the CDR3, is NAGVMQNPRHLVRRRGQEARLRCSPMKGHSHVYWYRQLPEEGLKFMVYLQKENIIDESGMPKERFSAEFPKEGPSILRIQQVVRGDSAAYFCASSARTGGITEAFFGQGTRLTVV.

There are many counts of this clonotype. The chain has TRBV12-3 or TRBV12-4 and TRBJ1-5; D gene ambiguous. CDR3 length: 14 amino acids. Trimming took 6 bases from V and 2 from J, leaving 11 bases between them. The CDR3 protein is CASSWGNGNQPQHF. The CDR3 DNA reads TGTGCCAGCAGCTGGGGAAATGGCAATCAGCCCCAGCATTTT.

The table lists this clonotype with many counts. V is TRBV5-1 and J is TRBJ2-4, with D perhaps TRBD2 (6 bases). Trimming left V 2 bases short and J 8 bases short, with 11 bases between. The CDR3 spans 13 residues. CDR1 and CDR2 (germline): SGHRS, YFSETQ. The CDR3 bases are TGCGCCAGCAGCTTCCTAGCGACGGACATTCAGTACTTC. Translating gives CASSFLATDIQYF.

This clonotype was counted only a few times. The chain has TRBV7-9 and TRBJ1-2, with D possibly matching TRBD1 (5 bases). This CDR3 is 13 amino acids long. Trimming took off 5 bases at V and 6 bases at J, with 13 bases between the two ends. Looked up from germline, CDR1 is SEHNR and CDR2 is FQNEAQ (reference sequence). In DNA, the CDR3 is TGTGCCAGCAGCGGCCTTCGGGGGGATGGCTACACCTTC. This codes for CASSGLRGDGYTF.

The sample holds many counts of this clonotype. This chain uses TRBV12-3 or TRBV12-4 with TRBJ2-6, with 7 positions matching TRBD1. This CDR3 has 17 amino acids. The J segment lost 0 bases and the V segment lost 5 bases, leaving 7 bases of the junction unmatched. DNA for the CDR3: TGTGCCAGCAGTATCGGGACAGCTTTCTCTGGGGCCAACGTCCTGACTTTC. Encoded protein: CASSIGTAFSGANVLTF.

Here the CDR3 reads CASRLGQMNTEAFF. DNA for the CDR3: TGTGCCAGCAGGCTGGGACAGATGAACACTGAAGCTTTCTTT. The chain employs TRBV12-3 or TRBV12-4 and TRBJ1-1; the match to TRBD1 covers 7 bases. The CDR3 is 14 amino acids. Germline trimming cut 6 bases from V and 0 bases from J; bases unmatched to any gene: 4.

There are many counts of this clonotype. The rearrangement links TRBV3-1 to TRBJ2-2; D gene uncertain. Germline values: CDR1 LGHDT, CDR2 YNNKEL (reference sequence). Deletions cut 4 bases from V and 8 bases from J, with 14 bases between. The CDR3 is 14 residues long. CDR3 bases: TGTGCCAGCAGCCCCTACTGGCAGGCGGGGGAGCTGTTTTTT. Amino acid sequence: CASSPYWQAGELFF.